The present T cell receptor beta chain was sequenced within a study of preoperative IRX-2 immunotherapy in early breast cancer. The treatment is: preoperative locoregional IRX-2 cytokine immunotherapy. Samples came from a phase Ib trial of preoperative locoregional IRX-2 cytokine immunotherapy. Profiled with immunoSEQ multiplex PCR; TCRdb holds only in-frame clones, not every one. The sample has about 45,000 clones; 77% are singletons. CDR1 MNHGY and CDR2 SAAAGT come from the germline V gene. This CDR3 contains 14 residues. For this clone: At one of its ends the junction is not consistent with the germline gene, which may arise from a read error.

This specimen was tumor tissue, taken after IRX-2 immunotherapy. The source of this sequence is a human donor with breast cancer. The genes are TRBV6-8 and TRBJ2-5; D gene ambiguous. The CDR3 loop is CASTSPNNQETQYF. The CDR3 DNA reads TGTGCCAGCACGAGCCCGAACAACCAAGAGACCCAATACTTC.